This TCR beta chain was identified during a study of high-grade serous ovarian cancer treatment subgroups. Tumor tissue was taken before any definitive surgery or chemotherapy was given. The germline CDR1 and CDR2 sequences are MDHEN and SYDVKM. CDR3 length equals 14 residues. V lost 1 base to trimming and J lost 4 bases, with 8 bases between them. Clones were sequenced by immunoSEQ multiplex PCR, and TCRdb holds only the in-frame ones, with some missing. The table includes 5,500 to 6,000 clones, about 69% detected once. This clone has just a few counts. The sample comprised tumor tissue. The receptor's source is a human donor with high-grade serous ovarian cancer. The chain recombines TRBV28 with TRBJ1-3; no reliable D call. This CDR3 is CASSLSAAGNTIYF. DNA for the CDR3: TGTGCCAGCAGTTTATCGGCGGCAGGAAACACCATATATTTT.